The present T cell receptor (beta chain) was sequenced within a study of cytomegalovirus exposure and HLA in healthy donors. PCR amplification relied on 60 Vbeta primers (plus 13 Jbeta primers). Generated by immunoSEQ multiplex PCR, the TCRdb table keeps only in-frame clones and is missing some. The sample has 150,000 to 200,000 clones, approximately 83% seen once. Germline V gives CDR1 SGHTA, CDR2 FQGNSA. The CDR3 contains 14 residues. V was cut by 4 bases and J by 5 bases, with 14 bases left in between. Study-level results: Follow-up analysis later connected one missense variant in DCLRE1C with trimming of TCR beta V- and J-genes. Cytomegalovirus status was reportedly diagnosed by the classifier with high specificity and sensitivity. Several of the most significant clusters appeared, in a later analysis, to be linked to common viral pathogens.

Concerning this clone itself: The target antigen is unknown.

The sequenced material came from PBMCs. The TCR sequence derives from a woman younger than 35 in good health and CMV-seronegative. This chain uses TRBV7-2 with TRBJ1-1, with D perhaps matching TRBD1 (6 bases). The CDR3 loop is CASSSTLGQTEAFF. CDR3 bases: TGTGCCAGCAGCTCAACCCTCGGACAGACTGAAGCTTTCTTT.